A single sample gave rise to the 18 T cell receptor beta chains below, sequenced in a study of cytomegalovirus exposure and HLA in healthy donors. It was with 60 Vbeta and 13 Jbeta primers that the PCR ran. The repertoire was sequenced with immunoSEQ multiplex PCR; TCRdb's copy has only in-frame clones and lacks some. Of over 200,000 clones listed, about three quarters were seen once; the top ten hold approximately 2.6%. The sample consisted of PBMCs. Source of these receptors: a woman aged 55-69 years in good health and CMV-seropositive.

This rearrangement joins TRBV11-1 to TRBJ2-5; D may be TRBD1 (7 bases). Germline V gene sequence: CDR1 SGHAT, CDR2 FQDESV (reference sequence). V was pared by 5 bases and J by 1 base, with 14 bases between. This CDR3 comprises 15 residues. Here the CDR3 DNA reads TGTGCCAGCAGCATTGGCGGGACAGCCCAAGAGACCCAGTACTTC. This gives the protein CASSIGGTAQETQYF.

Written as DNA, the CDR3 is TGTGCCAGCTCACCCCAGGATTACTCTGGAAACACCATATATTTT. Residues: CASSPQDYSGNTIYF. This rearrangement joins TRBV18 to TRBJ1-3; D remains ambiguous. Trimming took off 3 bases at V and 0 bases at J, with 9 bases between the two ends. The germline gives CDR1 KGHSH, CDR2 LQKENI. This CDR3 is built from 15 residues.

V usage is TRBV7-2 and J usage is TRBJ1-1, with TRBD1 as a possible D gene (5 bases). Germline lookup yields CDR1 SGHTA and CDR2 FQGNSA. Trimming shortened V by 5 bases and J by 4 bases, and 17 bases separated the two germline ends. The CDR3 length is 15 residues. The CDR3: CASSREATVGTEAFF. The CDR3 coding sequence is TGTGCCAGCAGCCGGGAGGCGACAGTGGGCACTGAAGCTTTCTTT. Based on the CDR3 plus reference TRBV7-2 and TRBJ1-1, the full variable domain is GAGVSQSPSNKVTEKGKDVELRCDPISGHTALYWYRQSLGQGLEFLIYFQGNSAPDKSGLPSDRFSAERTGGSVSTLTIQRTQQEDSAVYLCASSREATVGTEAFFGQGTRLTVV.

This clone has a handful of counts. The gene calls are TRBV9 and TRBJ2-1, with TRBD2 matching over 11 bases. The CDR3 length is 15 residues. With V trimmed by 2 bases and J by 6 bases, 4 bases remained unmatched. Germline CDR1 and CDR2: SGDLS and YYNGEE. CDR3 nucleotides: TGTGCCAGCAGCGTTCGCACTAGCGGGGGCAATGAGCAGTTCTTC. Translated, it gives CASSVRTSGGNEQFF. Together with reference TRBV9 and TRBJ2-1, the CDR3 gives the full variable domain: DSGVTQTPKHLITATGQRVTLRCSPRSGDLSVYWYQQSLDQGLQFLIQYYNGEERAKGNILERFSAQQFPDLHSELNLSSLELGDSALYFCASSVRTSGGNEQFFGPGTRLTVL.

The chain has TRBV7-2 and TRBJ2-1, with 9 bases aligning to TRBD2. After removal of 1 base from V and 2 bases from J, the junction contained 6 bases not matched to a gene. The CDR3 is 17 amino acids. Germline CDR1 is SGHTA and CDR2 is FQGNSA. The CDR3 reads CASSLGGSGGTYNEQFF. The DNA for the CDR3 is TGTGCCAGCAGCTTAGGGGGCAGCGGGGGGACCTACAATGAGCAGTTCTTC.

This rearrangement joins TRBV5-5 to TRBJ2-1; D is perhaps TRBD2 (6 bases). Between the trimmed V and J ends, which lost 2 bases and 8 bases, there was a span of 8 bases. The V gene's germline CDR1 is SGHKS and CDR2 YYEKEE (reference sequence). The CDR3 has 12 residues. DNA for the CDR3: TGTGCCAGCAGCTTACTAGCCTATGAGCAGTTCTTC. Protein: CASSLLAYEQFF.

The CDR3 region is CASSLPLAGDSDTQYF. CDR3 nucleotides: TGCGCCAGCAGCCTACCACTAGCGGGAGATTCAGATACGCAGTATTTT. The V and J genes are TRBV5-1 and TRBJ2-3, with 11 bases aligning to TRBD2. There are 16 residues in the CDR3. Germline lookup yields CDR1 SGHRS and CDR2 YFSETQ. V shed 4 bases and J 4 bases; nucleotides not matched to a gene: 8.

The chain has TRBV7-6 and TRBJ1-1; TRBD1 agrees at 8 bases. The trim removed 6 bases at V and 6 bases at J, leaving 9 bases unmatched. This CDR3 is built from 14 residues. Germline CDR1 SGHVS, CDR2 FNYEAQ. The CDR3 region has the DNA TGTGCCAGCAGGACTACGACAGGGGACCCTGAAGCTTTCTTT. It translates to CASRTTTGDPEAFF. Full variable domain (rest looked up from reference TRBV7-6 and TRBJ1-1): GAGVSQSPRYKVTKRGQDVALRCDPISGHVSLYWYRQALGQGPEFLTYFNYEAQQDKSGLPNDRFSAERPEGSISTLTIQRTEQRDSAMYRCASRTTTGDPEAFFGQGTRLTVV.

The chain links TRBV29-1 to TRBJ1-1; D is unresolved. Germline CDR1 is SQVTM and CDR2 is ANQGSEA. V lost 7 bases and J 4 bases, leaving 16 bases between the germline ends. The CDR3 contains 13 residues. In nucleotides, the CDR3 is TGCAGCGGTGTCGACACACCGAGCACTGAAGCTTTCTTT. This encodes CSGVDTPSTEAFF.

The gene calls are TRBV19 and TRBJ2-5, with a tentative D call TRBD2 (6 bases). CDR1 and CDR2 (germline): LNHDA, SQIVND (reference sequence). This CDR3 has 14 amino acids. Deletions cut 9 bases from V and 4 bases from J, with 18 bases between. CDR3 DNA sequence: TGTGCCAGCGGCGGGACCGCTGTTTTAGAGACCCAGTACTTC. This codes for CASGGTAVLETQYF.

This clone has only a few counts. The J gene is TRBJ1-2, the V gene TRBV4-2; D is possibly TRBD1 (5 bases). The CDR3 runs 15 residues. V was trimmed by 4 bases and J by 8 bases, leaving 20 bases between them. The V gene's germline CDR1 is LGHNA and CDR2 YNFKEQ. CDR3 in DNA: TGTGCCAGCAGCCCCATCCTGGGTCAGGGTGGGGGCTACACCTTC. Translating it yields CASSPILGQGGGYTF.

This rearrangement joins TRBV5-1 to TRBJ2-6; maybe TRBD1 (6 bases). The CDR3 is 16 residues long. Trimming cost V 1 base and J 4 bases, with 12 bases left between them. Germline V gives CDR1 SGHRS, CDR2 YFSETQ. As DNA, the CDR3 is TGCGCCAGCAGCTTGAACGGACAGCTCGGGGCCAACGTCCTGACTTTC. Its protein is CASSLNGQLGANVLTF.

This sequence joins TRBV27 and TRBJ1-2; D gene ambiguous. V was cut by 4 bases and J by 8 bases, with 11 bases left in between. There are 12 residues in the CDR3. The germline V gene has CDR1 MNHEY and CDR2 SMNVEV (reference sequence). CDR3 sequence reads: CASSSIGGGYTF. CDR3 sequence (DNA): TGTGCCAGCAGTTCGATAGGCGGGGGCTACACCTTC.

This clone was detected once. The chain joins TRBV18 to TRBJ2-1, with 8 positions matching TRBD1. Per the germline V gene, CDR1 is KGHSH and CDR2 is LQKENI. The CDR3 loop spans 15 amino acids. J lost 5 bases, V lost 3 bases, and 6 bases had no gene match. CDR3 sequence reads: CASSPRQGADNEQFF. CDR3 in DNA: TGTGCCAGCTCACCGCGGCAGGGGGCTGACAATGAGCAGTTCTTC.

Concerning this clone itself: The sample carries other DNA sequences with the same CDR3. CDR3 bases: TGTGCCAGCAGCCCGGGGACTAGCGGGGGGGAGACCCAGTACTTC. Protein: CASSPGTSGGETQYF. The chain employs TRBV11-3 and TRBJ2-5; 15 bases agree with TRBD2. The V gene's germline CDR1 is SGHNT and CDR2 YENEEA. J was trimmed by 5 bases and V by 5 bases; bases with no gene match: 3. The length of the CDR3 is 15 residues. The whole variable domain, filled in from reference TRBV11-3 and TRBJ2-5, reads EAGVVQSPRYKIIEKKQPVAFWCNPISGHNTLYWYLQNLGQGPELLIRYENEEAVDDSQLPKDRFSAERLKGVDSTLKIQPAELGDSAVYLCASSPGTSGGETQYFGPGTRLLVL.

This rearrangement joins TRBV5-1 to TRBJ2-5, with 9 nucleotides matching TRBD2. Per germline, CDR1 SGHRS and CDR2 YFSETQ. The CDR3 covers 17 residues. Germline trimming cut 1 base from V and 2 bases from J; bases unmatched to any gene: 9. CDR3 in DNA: TGCGCCAGCAGCTTGTTAGCGGGGGCCCTAGGGCAAGAGACCCAGTACTTC. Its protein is CASSLLAGALGQETQYF.

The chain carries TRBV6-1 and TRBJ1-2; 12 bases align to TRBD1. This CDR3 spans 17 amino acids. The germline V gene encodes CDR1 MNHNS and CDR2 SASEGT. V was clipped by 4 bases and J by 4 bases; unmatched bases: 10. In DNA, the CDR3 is TGTGCCAGCAGTGGAACCGGGACAGGGGGCGCGGGCTATGGCTACACCTTC. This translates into CASSGTGTGGAGYGYTF.

DNA of the CDR3: TGTGCCAGCAGAGGACCGGGGAGCTCCTACAATGAGCAGTTCTTC. Translated, it gives CASRGPGSSYNEQFF. The chain combines TRBV7-9 with TRBJ2-1; a possible D gene is TRBD2 (5 bases). Per germline, CDR1 SEHNR and CDR2 FQNEAQ (reference sequence). CDR3 size: 15 residues. The V end lost 6 bases, the J end lost 0 bases, and 12 bases lay between the germline ends.